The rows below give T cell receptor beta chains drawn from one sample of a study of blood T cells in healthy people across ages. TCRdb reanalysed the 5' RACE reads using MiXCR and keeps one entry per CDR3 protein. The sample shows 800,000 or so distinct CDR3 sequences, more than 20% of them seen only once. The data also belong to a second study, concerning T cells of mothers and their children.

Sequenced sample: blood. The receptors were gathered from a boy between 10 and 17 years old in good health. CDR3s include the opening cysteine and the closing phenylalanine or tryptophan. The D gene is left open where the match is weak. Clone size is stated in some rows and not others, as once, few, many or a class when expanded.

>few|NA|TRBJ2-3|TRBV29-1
CSVITGHTDTQYF
TGCAGCGTCATCACAGGTCACACAGATACGCAGTATTTT
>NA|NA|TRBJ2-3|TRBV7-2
CASSLLLPGRRTDTQYF
TGTGCCAGCAGCTTGCTTTTACCGGGACGCCGCACAGATACGCAGTATTTT
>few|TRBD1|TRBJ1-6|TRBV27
CASSSVGQSLDSPLHF
TGTGCCAGCAGTTCGGTGGGACAGTCTCTTGATTCACCCCTCCACTTT
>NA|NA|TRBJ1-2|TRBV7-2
CASSSRRGGYTF
TGTGCCAGCAGCTCCCGAAGGGGTGGCTACACCTTC
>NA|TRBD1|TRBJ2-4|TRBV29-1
CSVAGTGVLKNIQYF
TGCAGCGTTGCTGGGACAGGGGTTCTCAAAAACATTCAGTACTTC
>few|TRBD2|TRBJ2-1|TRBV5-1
CASGNGGARNEQFF
TGCGCCAGCGGGAACGGGGGGGCCCGTAATGAGCAGTTCTTC
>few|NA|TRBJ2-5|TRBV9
CASSKGQGGVGETQYF
TGTGCCAGCAGCAAAGGACAGGGAGGGGTTGGAGAGACCCAGTACTTC
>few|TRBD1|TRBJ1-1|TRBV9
CASSPEEGAWTEAFF
TGTGCCAGCAGCCCTGAGGAGGGGGCGTGGACTGAAGCTTTCTTT
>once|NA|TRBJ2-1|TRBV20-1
CSGDGHKDNEQFF
TGCAGTGGGGACGGCCATAAAGACAATGAGCAGTTCTTC
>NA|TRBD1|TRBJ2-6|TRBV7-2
CASSDQRGQVRSGANVLTF
TGTGCCAGCAGCGACCAGAGGGGACAGGTCCGCTCTGGGGCCAACGTCCTGACTTTC
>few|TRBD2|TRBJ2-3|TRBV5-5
CASSLYKRGGSDTQYF
TGTGCCAGCAGCTTGTATAAGCGGGGGGGTTCGGATACGCAGTATTTT
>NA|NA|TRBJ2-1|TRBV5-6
CASSSTPSGARYNEQFF
TGTGCCAGCAGCTCGACGCCCTCGGGGGCGAGGTACAATGAGCAGTTCTTC
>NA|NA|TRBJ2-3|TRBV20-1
CSAAGHTDTQYF
TGCAGTGCTGCGGGACACACAGATACGCAGTATTTT
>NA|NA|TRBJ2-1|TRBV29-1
CSVAGLNGNEQFF
TGCAGCGTAGCGGGCCTAAATGGGAATGAGCAGTTCTTC
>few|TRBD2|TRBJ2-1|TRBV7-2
CASSLSRVAGYNEQFF
TGTGCCAGCAGCTTAAGTAGGGTAGCGGGGTACAATGAGCAGTTCTTC
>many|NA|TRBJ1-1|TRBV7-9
CASSTPQDLNTEAFF
TGTGCCAGCAGCACTCCACAGGATCTGAACACTGAAGCTTTCTTT
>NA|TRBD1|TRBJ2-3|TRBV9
CASSVARGSPDTQYF
TGTGCCAGCAGCGTAGCCAGGGGGAGCCCAGATACGCAGTATTTT
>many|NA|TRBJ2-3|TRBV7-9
CASSFSGTDTQYF
TGTGCCAGCAGCTTCTCAGGCACAGATACGCAGTATTTT
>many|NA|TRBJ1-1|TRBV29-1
CSADIYQNTEAFF
TGCAGCGCTGACATCTACCAGAACACTGAAGCTTTCTTT
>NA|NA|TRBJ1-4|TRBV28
CASSRHGPREKLFF
TGTGCCAGCAGCCGGCATGGGCCTCGGGAAAAACTGTTTTTT
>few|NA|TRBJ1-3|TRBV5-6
CASSSGVSSGNTIYF
TGTGCCAGCAGCTCCGGGGTGAGCTCTGGAAACACCATATATTTT
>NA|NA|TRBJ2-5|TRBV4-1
CASSQVNRQETQYF
TGCGCCAGCAGCCAAGTGAACAGACAAGAGACCCAGTACTTC
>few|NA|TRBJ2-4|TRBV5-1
CASSLDGVENIQYF
TGCGCCAGCAGCTTGGACGGGGTGGAAAACATTCAGTACTTC
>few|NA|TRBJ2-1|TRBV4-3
CASGQEAFGRAANEQFF
TGCGCCAGCGGCCAAGAAGCATTTGGCAGGGCGGCCAATGAGCAGTTCTTC
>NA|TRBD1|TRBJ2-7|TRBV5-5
CASSWTGPPYEQYF
TGTGCCAGCAGCTGGACAGGGCCCCCCTACGAGCAGTACTTC
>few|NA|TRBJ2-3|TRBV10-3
CAISESIVPDTQYF
TGTGCCATCAGTGAGTCGATCGTCCCAGATACGCAGTATTTT
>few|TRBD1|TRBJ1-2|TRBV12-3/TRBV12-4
CASSLHDRGRGYTF
TGTGCCAGCAGTCTTCATGACAGGGGTCGTGGCTACACCTTC
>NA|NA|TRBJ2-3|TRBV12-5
CASGSGQNTDTQYF
TGTGCTAGTGGTTCTGGACAAAACACAGATACGCAGTATTTT
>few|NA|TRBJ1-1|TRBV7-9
CASSLAGGALEAFF
TGTGCCAGCAGCTTAGCTGGGGGGGCCCTTGAAGCTTTCTTT
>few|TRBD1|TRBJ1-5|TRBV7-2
CASSEGTGYQPQHF
TGTGCCAGCAGCGAAGGGACAGGGTATCAGCCCCAGCATTTT
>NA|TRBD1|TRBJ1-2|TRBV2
CASSATGTGYGYTF
TGTGCCAGCAGTGCCACCGGGACAGGCTATGGCTACACCTTC
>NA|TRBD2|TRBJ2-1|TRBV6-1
CASSGGLVRSYNEQFF
TGTGCCAGCAGTGGGGGACTAGTACGGTCCTACAATGAGCAGTTCTTC
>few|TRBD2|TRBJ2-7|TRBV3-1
CASSQEVLAGYYEQYF
TGTGCCAGCAGCCAAGAGGTTTTAGCGGGCTACTACGAGCAGTACTTC
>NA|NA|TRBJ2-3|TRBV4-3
CASSPGPQDTQYF
TGCGCCAGCAGCCCCGGGCCCCAGGATACGCAGTATTTT
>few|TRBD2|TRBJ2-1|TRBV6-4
CASSDGLGGDEQFF
TGTGCCAGCAGTGACGGATTGGGGGGGGATGAGCAGTTCTTC
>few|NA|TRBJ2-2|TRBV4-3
CASSQDRREEAGELFF
TGCGCCAGCAGCCAAGATCGGAGGGAGGAGGCCGGGGAGCTGTTTTTT
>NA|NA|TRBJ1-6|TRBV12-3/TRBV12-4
CASSTDRDSPLHF
TGTGCCAGCAGCACGGACAGAGATTCACCCCTCCACTTT
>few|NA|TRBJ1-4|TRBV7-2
CASSPLATNEKLFF
TGTGCCAGCAGCCCGCTAGCAACTAATGAAAAACTGTTTTTT
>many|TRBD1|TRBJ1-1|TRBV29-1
CSVDRGTEAFF
TGCAGCGTCGACAGGGGGACTGAAGCTTTCTTT
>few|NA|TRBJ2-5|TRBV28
CASSSSGLGTQYF
TGTGCCAGCAGCTCTTCGGGACTTGGGACCCAGTACTTC
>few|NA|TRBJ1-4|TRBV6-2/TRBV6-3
CATQDGPNEKLFF
TGTGCCACCCAGGACGGACCCAATGAAAAACTGTTTTTT
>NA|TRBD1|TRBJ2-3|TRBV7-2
CASSPGTGAEEGKTDTQYF
TGTGCCAGCAGCCCCGGGACAGGGGCCGAAGAGGGTAAGACAGATACGCAGTATTTT
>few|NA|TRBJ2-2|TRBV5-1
CASSLPGSNTGELFF
TGCGCCAGCAGCTTGCCAGGGTCGAACACCGGGGAGCTGTTTTTT
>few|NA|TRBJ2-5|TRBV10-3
CAISEDEETQYF
TGTGCCATCAGTGAGGACGAAGAGACCCAGTACTTC
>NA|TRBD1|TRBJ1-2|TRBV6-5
CASSYGAGTGGGYTF
TGTGCCAGCAGTTACGGGGCCGGGACAGGGGGTGGCTACACCTTC
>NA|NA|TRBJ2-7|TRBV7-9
CASSSGIGTQTYEQYF
TGTGCCAGCAGCTCAGGAATCGGGACCCAAACCTACGAGCAGTACTTC
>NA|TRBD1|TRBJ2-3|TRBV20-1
CSVRGQGSTDTQYF
TGCAGTGTGAGGGGGCAGGGAAGCACAGATACGCAGTATTTT
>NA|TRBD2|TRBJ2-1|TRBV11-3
CASSVSGTSGEQFF
TGTGCCAGCAGCGTCTCCGGGACTAGCGGTGAGCAGTTCTTC